A single T cell receptor (beta chain) is shown here with its context. Under the authors' procedure: Reference gene primer amplification in the assay estimated nucleated cell counts. Sequenced by immunoSEQ multiplex PCR; TCRdb stores in-frame clones only, minus some. The V and J calls and clone size come from that table; D and trimming were worked out from the DNA. The sample shows approximately 25,000 clones, approximately 72% of them seen only once. The data stem from a study of blood T cell repertoires in COVID-19. As for the study in general: Samples representing acute and convalescent COVID-19 were sourced from the United States, Italy and Spain. In each case, the material was cDNA or gDNA derived from T cells, B-cell-depleted T cells, or PBMCs.

This CDR3 comprises 15 residues. Germline CDR1 and CDR2: SGHRS and YFSETQ. The V gene lost 0 bases and the J gene lost 2 bases, with 12 bases spanning the gap. The receptor was derived from a man in his fifties or sixties with COVID-19, enrolled during active disease. Input material: peripheral blood. The V and J genes are TRBV5-1 and TRBJ2-7; tentatively, D is TRBD1 (6 bases). CDR3 loop: CASSLETHRAYEQYF. CDR3 coding DNA: TGCGCCAGCAGCTTGGAGACGCACAGGGCCTACGAGCAGTACTTC. The variable domain in full, with the rest retrieved from reference TRBV5-1 and TRBJ2-7, is KAGVTQTPRYLIKTRGQQVTLSCSPISGHRSVSWYQQTPGQGLQFLFEYFSETQRNKGNFPGRFSGRQFSNSRSEMNVSTLELGDSALYLCASSLETHRAYEQYFGPGTRLTVT.